The T cell receptor (beta chain) described here comes from a study of response to subunit inactivated influenza vaccine. Study-wide findings and caveats: The authors suggested that every seasonal influenza vaccination recruits few new T cells.

TCRdb independently ran MiXCR on the RT-PCR reads; one entry per CDR3 protein. The data contain 650,000 to 800,000 distinct CDR3 sequences, more than 11% of them singletons. CDR3 size: 18 residues. Germline V CDR1 and CDR2: SNHLY, FYNNEI. With respect to this clonotype: Its antigen remains unknown. Mismatch with germline at one junction end may stem from a read error.

The chain joins TRBV2 to TRBJ2-2; 9 positions match TRBD1. Material: PBMCs from blood, obtained approximately 15 days before vaccination. This receptor was taken from a man aged 50 to 60 who received an inactivated influenza vaccine. For the CDR3, the DNA is TGTGCCTGCAGTTTCGGGACAGGGACGTTGTACGCTTACGGGGAGCTGTTTTTT. As protein: CACSFGTGTLYAYGELFF.